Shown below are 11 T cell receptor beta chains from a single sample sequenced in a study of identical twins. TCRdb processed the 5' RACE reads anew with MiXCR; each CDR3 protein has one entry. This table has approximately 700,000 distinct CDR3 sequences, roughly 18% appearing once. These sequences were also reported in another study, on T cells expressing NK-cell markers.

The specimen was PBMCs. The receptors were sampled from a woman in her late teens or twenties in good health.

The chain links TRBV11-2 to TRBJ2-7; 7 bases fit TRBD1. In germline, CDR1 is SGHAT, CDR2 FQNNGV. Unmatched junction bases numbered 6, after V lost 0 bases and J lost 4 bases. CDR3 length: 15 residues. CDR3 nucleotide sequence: TGTGCCAGCAGCTTAGAGATTGGGACAGCTTACGAGCAGTACTTC. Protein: CASSLEIGTAYEQYF. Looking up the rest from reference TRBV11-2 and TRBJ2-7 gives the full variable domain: EAGVAQSPRYKIIEKRQSVAFWCNPISGHATLYWYQQILGQGPKLLIQFQNNGVVDDSQLPKDRFSAERLKGVDSTLKIQPAKLEDSAVYLCASSLEIGTAYEQYFGPGTRLTVT.

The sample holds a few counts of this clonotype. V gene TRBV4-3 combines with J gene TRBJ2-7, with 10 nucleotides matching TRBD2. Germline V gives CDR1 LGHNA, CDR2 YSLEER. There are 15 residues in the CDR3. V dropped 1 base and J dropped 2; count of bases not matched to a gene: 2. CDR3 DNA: TGCGCCAGCAGCCAAGGGAGCGGGAGGGCCTACGAGCAGTACTTC. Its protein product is CASSQGSGRAYEQYF.

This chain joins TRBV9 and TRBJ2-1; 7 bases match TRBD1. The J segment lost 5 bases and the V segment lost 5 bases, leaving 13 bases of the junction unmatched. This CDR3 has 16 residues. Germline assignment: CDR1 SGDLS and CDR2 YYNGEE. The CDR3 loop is CASSSPGQEIHNEQFF. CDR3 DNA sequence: TGTGCCAGCAGTTCCCCCGGACAGGAGATTCACAATGAGCAGTTCTTC.

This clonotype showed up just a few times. The CDR3 sequence is CASVATGLNYGYTF. CDR3 DNA: TGTGCCAGCGTAGCGACAGGCCTCAACTATGGCTACACCTTC. The chain employs TRBV25-1 and TRBJ1-2, with D possibly TRBD1 on 6 matching bases. V shed 8 bases and J shed 2 bases, with 15 bases lying between them. CDR3 size: 14 residues. Germline V gene sequence: CDR1 MGHDK, CDR2 SYGVNS.

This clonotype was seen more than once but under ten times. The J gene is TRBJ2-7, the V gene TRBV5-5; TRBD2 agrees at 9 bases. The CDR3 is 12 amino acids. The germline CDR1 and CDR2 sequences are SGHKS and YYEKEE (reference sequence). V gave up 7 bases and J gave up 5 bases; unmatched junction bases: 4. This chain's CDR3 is CASLGLANEQYF. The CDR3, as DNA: TGTGCCAGCCTGGGACTAGCCAACGAGCAGTACTTC.

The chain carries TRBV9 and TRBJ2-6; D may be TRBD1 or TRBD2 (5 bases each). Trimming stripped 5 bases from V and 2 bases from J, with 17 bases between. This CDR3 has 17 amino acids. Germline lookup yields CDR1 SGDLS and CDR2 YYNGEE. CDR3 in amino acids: CASSPRGGVAGANVLTF. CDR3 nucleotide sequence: TGTGCCAGCAGTCCCCGGGGCGGAGTCGCTGGGGCCAACGTCCTGACTTTC.

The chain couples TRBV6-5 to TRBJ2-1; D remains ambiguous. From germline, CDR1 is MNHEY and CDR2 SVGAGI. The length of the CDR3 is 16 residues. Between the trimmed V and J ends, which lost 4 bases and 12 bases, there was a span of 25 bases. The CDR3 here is CASSSTSSLMVHGQFF. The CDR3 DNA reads TGTGCCAGCAGTTCCACCTCCTCCCTGATGGTGCACGGGCAGTTCTTC.

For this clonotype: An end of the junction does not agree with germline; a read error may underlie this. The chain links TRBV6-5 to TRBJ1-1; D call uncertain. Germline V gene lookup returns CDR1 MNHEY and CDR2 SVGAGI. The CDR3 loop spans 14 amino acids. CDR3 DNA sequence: TGTGCCAGCTGTTACTCGATAGGGAACACTGAAGCTTTCTTT. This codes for CASCYSIGNTEAFF.

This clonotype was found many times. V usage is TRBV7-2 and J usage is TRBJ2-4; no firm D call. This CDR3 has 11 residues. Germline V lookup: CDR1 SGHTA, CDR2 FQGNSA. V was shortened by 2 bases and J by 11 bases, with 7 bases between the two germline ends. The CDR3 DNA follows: TGTGCCAGCAGCTTATTTGAGGTTCAGTACTTC. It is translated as CASSLFEVQYF.

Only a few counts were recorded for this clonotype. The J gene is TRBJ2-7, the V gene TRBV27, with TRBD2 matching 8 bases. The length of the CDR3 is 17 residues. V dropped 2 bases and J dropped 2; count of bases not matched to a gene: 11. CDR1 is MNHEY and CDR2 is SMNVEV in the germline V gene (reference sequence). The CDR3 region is CASSLLLSGGPAYEQYF. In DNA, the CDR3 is TGTGCCAGCAGTTTACTTCTGAGCGGGGGACCCGCCTACGAGCAGTACTTC.

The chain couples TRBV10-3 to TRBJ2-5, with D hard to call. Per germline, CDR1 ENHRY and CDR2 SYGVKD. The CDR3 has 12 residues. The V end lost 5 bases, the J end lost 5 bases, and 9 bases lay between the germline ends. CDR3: CAISQTGETQYF. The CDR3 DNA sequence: TGTGCCATCAGTCAGACTGGGGAGACCCAGTACTTC.